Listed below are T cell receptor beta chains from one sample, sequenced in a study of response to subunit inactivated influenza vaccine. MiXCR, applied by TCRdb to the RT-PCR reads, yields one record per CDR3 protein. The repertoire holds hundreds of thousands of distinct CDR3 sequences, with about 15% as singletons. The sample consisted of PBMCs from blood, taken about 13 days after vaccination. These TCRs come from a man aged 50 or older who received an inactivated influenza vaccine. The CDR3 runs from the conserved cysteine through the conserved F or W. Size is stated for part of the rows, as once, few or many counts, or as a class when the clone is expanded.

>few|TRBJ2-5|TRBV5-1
CASSTGGETQYF
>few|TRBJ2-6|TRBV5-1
CASSPDPSGANVLTF
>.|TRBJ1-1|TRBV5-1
CASSLAWRGNTEAFF
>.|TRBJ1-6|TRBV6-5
CASSYEGVGRPYNSPLHF
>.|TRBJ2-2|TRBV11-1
CASSFGTGLYTGELFF
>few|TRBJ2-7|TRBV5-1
CASSQGPARGEQYF
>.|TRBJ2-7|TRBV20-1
CSARGGDTSGLPYEQYF
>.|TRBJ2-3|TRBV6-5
CASSYGDRFTDTQYF
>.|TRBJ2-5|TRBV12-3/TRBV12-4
CASSLWGAGETQYF
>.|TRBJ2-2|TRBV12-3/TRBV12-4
CASSFKGSKNGELFF
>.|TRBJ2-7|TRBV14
CASSQDWVGRSYEQYF
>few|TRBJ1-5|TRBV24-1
CATSGQGPNQPQHF
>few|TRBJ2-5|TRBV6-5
CASSYGPGRDGQETQYF
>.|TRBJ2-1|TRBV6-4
CASSRLRLAGGPSNEQFF
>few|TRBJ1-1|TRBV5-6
CASSPPAGDAFF
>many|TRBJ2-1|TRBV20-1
CSATYRGGSSYNEQFF
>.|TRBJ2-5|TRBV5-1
CASSTPAEETQYF
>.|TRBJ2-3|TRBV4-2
CASSQWGLAETTDTQYF
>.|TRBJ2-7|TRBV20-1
CSATGAGRYYEQYF
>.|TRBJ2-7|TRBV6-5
CASSYSQGVYEQYF
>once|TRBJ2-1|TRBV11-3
CASTNRGSDEQFF
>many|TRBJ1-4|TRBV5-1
CASSLRQGTTNEKLFF